The entry below describes one TCR beta chain. Its specificity is not known. These data come from a study of cytomegalovirus exposure and HLA in healthy donors. CDR3 length: 13 amino acids. Germline V gives CDR1 GTSNPN, CDR2 SVGIG (reference sequence). Broader study findings: As immune exposure information, only CMV serostatus was available. Investigators reported 164 TCR beta chains as tied to cytomegalovirus.

The PCR used 60 Vbeta and 13 Jbeta primers. Assay: immunoSEQ multiplex PCR; the TCRdb copy retains only in-frame clones and omits some. In the table there are 95,000 to 150,000 clones, 66% of which are singletons. The chain uses TRBV30 and TRBJ2-5; D uncertain. The tail of the sequence fits TRBJ2-7 better, so the J call may be wrong. The source material was PBMCs. The receptor was isolated from a man aged 18 to 29 in good health and CMV-seronegative. CDR3 loop: CAWRVVAAYEQYF. CDR3 in DNA: TGTGCCTGGAGAGTCGTCGCGGCCTACGAGCAGTACTTC.